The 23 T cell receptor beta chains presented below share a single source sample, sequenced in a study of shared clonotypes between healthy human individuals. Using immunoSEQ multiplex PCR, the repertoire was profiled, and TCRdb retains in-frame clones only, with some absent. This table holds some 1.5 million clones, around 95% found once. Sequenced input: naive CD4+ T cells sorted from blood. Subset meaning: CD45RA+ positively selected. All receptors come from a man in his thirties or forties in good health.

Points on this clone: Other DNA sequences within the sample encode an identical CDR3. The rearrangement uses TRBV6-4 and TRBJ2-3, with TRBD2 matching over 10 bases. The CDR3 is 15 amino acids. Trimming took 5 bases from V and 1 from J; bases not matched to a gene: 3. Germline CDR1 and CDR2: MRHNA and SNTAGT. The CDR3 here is CASSPLAGGTDTQYF. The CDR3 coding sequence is TGTGCCAGCAGTCCGCTAGCGGGAGGCACAGATACGCAGTATTTT.

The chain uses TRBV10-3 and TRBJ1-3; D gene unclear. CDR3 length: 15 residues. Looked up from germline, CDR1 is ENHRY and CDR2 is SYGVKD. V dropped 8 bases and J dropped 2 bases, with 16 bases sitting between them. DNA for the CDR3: TGTGCCATCGCTCCACCCTTATCGGCTGGAAACACCATATATTTT. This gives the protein CAIAPPLSAGNTIYF.

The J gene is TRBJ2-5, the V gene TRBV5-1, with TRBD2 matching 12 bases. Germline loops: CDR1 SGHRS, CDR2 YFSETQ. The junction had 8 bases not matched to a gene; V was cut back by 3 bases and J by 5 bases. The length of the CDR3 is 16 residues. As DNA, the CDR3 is TGCGCCAGCAGCTCCAGGACTAGCGGGGTTTCGGAGACCCAGTACTTC. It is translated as CASSSRTSGVSETQYF. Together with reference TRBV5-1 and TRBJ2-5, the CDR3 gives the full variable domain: KAGVTQTPRYLIKTRGQQVTLSCSPISGHRSVSWYQQTPGQGLQFLFEYFSETQRNKGNFPGRFSGRQFSNSRSEMNVSTLELGDSALYLCASSSRTSGVSETQYFGPGTRLLVL.

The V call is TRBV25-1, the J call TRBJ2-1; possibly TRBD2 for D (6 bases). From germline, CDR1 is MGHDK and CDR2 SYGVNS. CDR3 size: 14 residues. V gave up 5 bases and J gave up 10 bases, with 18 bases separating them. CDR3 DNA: TGTGCCAGCAGTTTCCCGTCAGCGCGGGAAGAGCAGTTCTTC. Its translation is CASSFPSAREEQFF.

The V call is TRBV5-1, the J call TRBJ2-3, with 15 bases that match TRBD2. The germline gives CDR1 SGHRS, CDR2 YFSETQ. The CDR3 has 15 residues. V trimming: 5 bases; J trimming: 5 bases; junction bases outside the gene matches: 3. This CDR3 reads CASSPGLAGGDTQYF. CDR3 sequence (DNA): TGCGCCAGCAGTCCGGGACTAGCGGGAGGAGATACGCAGTATTTT.

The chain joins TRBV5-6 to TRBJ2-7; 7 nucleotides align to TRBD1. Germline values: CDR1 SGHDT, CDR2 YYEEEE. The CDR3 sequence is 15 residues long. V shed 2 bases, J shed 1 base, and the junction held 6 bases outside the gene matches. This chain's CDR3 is CASSFVDRRSYEQYF. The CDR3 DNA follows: TGTGCCAGCAGCTTCGTGGACAGGCGGTCCTACGAGCAGTACTTC.

The CDR3 reads CASSSGLATSVEQYF. The CDR3 DNA follows: TGTGCCAGCAGCTCGGGACTAGCGACCTCTGTCGAGCAGTACTTC. The V gene is TRBV7-2, the J gene TRBJ2-7; 10 bases map to TRBD2. Germline CDR1 is SGHTA and CDR2 is FQGNSA. This CDR3 has 15 amino acids. The ends lost 4 bases at V and 6 bases at J; junction bases unmatched: 9. Based on the CDR3 plus reference TRBV7-2 and TRBJ2-7, the full variable domain is GAGVSQSPSNKVTEKGKDVELRCDPISGHTALYWYRQSLGQGLEFLIYFQGNSAPDKSGLPSDRFSAERTGGSVSTLTIQRTQQEDSAVYLCASSSGLATSVEQYFGPGTRLTVT.

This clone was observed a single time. The CDR3 sequence is CASSVVSGRYGDTQYF. The CDR3 DNA reads as TGTGCCAGCAGCGTAGTTAGCGGGAGGTATGGAGATACGCAGTATTTT. The chain has TRBV9 and TRBJ2-3; 10 bases fit TRBD2. Unmatched junction bases numbered 6, after V lost 0 bases and J lost 5 bases. The germline CDR1 and CDR2 sequences are SGDLS and YYNGEE. This CDR3 is built from 16 residues. The full variable domain, completed using reference TRBV9 and TRBJ2-3, is DSGVTQTPKHLITATGQRVTLRCSPRSGDLSVYWYQQSLDQGLQFLIQYYNGEERAKGNILERFSAQQFPDLHSELNLSSLELGDSALYFCASSVVSGRYGDTQYFGPGTRLTVL.

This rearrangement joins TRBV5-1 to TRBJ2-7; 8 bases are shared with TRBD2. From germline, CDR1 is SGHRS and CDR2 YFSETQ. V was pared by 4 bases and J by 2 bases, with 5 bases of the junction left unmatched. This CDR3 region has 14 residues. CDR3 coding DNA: TGCGCCAGCAGCCACAGCGGGAGCCCCTACGAGCAGTACTTC. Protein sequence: CASSHSGSPYEQYF.

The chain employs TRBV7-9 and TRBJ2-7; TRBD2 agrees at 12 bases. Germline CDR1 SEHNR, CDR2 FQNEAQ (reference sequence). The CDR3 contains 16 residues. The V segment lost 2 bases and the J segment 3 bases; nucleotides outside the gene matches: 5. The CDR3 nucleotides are TGTGCCAGCAGCTTATCGCCTAGCGGGGGGGTCTACGAGCAGTACTTC. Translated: CASSLSPSGGVYEQYF.

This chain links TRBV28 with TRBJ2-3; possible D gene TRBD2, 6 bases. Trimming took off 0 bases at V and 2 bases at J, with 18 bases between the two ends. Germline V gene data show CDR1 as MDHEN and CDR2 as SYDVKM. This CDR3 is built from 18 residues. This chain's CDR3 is CASSLWLVLRDATDTQYF. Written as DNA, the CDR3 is TGTGCCAGCAGTTTATGGCTCGTACTGCGGGACGCCACAGATACGCAGTATTTT.

The DNA of the CDR3 is TGTGCCAGTAGTATAGGTCCTACAGATACGCAGTATTTT. Its translation is CASSIGPTDTQYF. This sequence joins TRBV19 and TRBJ2-3; no firm D call. This CDR3 comprises 13 residues. In germline, CDR1 is LNHDA, CDR2 SQIVND (reference sequence). Trimming shortened V by 1 base and J by 3 bases, and 5 bases separated the two germline ends.

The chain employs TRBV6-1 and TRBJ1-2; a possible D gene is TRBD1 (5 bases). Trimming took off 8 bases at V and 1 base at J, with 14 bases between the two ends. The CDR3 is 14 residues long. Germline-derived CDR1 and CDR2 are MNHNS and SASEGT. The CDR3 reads CASGRMGDNYGYTF. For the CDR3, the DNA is TGTGCCAGCGGGCGGATGGGGGATAACTATGGCTACACCTTC.

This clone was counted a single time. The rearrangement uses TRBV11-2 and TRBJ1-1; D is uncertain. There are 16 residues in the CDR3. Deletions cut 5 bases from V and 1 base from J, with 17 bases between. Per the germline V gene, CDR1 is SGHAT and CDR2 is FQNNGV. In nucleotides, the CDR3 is TGTGCCAGCAGCCTTAGAAGCCCAGGAGAGAACACTGAAGCTTTCTTT. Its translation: CASSLRSPGENTEAFF.

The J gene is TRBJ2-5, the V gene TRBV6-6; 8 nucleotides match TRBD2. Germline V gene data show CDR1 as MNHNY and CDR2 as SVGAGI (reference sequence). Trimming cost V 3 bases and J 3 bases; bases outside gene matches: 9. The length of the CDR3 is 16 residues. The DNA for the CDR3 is TGTGCCAGCAGTTATAGGAGCGGGGGAGGCAAAGAGACCCAGTACTTC. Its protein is CASSYRSGGGKETQYF.

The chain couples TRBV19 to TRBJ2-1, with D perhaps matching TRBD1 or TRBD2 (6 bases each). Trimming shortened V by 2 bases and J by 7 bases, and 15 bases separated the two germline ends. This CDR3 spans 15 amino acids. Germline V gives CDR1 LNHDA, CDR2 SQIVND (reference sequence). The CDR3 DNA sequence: TGTGCCAGTAGTATACTCCGGGGGCTTAGGAATGAGCAGTTCTTC. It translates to CASSILRGLRNEQFF.

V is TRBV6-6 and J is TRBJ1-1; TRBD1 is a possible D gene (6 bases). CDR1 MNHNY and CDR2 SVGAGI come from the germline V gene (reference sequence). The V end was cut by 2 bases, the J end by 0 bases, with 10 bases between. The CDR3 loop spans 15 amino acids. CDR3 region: CASSYDGGLNTEAFF. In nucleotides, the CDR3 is TGTGCCAGCAGTTACGACGGGGGGCTGAACACTGAAGCTTTCTTT.

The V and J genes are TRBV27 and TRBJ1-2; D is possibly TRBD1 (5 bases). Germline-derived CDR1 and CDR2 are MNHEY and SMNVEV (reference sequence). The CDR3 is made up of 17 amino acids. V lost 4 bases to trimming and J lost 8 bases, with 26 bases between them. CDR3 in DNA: TGTGCCAGCAGTTCCGCCCGGGGGGTTGAGGGTCCAAGAGGCTACACCTTC. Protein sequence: CASSSARGVEGPRGYTF.

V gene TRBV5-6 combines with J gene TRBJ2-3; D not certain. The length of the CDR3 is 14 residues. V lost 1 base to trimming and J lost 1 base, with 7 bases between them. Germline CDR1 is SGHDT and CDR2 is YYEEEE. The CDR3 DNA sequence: TGTGCCAGCAGCTTGACCCCCCGCACAGATACGCAGTATTTT. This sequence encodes CASSLTPRTDTQYF.

CDR3 amino acids: CASSLGAGGVYEQYF. CDR3 coding DNA: TGTGCCAGCAGCTTAGGGGCGGGAGGGGTCTACGAGCAGTACTTC. The rearrangement links TRBV11-2 to TRBJ2-7, with 9 bases lining up with TRBD2. The CDR3 sequence is 15 residues long. Unmatched junction bases numbered 4, after V lost 1 base and J lost 3 bases. Germline values: CDR1 SGHAT, CDR2 FQNNGV. The full variable domain, with the rest looked up from reference TRBV11-2 and TRBJ2-7, is EAGVAQSPRYKIIEKRQSVAFWCNPISGHATLYWYQQILGQGPKLLIQFQNNGVVDDSQLPKDRFSAERLKGVDSTLKIQPAKLEDSAVYLCASSLGAGGVYEQYFGPGTRLTVT.

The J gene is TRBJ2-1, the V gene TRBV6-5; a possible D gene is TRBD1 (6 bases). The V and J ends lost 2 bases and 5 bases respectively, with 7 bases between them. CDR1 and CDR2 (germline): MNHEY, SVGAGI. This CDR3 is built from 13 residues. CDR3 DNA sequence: TGTGCCAGCAGTTACGACAGGCACAATGAGCAGTTCTTC. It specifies CASSYDRHNEQFF.

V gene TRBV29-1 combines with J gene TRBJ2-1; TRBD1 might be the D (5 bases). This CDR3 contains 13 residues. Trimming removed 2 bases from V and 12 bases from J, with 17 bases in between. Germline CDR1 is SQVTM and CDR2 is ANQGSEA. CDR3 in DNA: TGCAGCGTTGAACCGCCAGGGCTCGTAGGGCAGTTCTTC. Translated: CSVEPPGLVGQFF.

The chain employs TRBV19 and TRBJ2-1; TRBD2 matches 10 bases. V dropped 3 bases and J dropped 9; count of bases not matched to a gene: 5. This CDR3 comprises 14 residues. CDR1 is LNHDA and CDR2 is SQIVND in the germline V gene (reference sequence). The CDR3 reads CASSIRTSGTEQFF. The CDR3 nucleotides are TGTGCCAGTAGTATCAGGACTAGCGGTACTGAGCAGTTCTTC.